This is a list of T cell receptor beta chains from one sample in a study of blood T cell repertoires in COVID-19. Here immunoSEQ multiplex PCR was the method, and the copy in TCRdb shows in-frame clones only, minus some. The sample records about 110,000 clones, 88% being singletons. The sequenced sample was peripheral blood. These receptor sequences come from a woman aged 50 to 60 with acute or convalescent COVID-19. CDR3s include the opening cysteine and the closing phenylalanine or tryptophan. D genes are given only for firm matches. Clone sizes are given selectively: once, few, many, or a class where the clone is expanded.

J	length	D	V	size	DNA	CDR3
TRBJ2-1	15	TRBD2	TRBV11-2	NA	TGTGCCAGCAGCTTAGCGGGAGGGCCGTACAATGAGCAGTTCTTC	CASSLAGGPYNEQFF
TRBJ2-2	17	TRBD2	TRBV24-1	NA	TGTGCCACCAGTGAACCATTAACTAGCGGCCCGACCGGGGAGCTGTTTTTT	CATSEPLTSGPTGELFF
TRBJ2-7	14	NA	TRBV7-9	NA	TGTGCCAGCAGCCCGCAAGCGGGCTCCTACGAGCAGTACTTC	CASSPQAGSYEQYF
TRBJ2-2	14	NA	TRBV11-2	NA	TGTGCCAGCAGCTTAATGCCCCAGGGGGGGGAGCTGTTTTTT	CASSLMPQGGELFF
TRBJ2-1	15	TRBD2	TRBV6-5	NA	TGTGCCAGCATTCACGGGACTAGCGGGAACGATGAGCAGTTCTTC	CASIHGTSGNDEQFF
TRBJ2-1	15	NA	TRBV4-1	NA	TGCGCCAGCAGCCAAGATACTACCTCCTACAATGAGCAGTTCTTC	CASSQDTTSYNEQFF
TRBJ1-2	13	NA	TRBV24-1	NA	TGTGCCACCAGCCCCAGGGAGGCTGGCGGCTACACCTTC	CATSPREAGGYTF
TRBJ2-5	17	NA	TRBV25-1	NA	TGTGCCAGCAGTACCGCGGGACCCTCAGGGCCCAAAGAGACCCAGTACTTC	CASSTAGPSGPKETQYF
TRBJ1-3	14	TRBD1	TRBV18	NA	TGTGCCAGCTCCCTGCACAGGGGCTCAAACACCATATATTTT	CASSLHRGSNTIYF
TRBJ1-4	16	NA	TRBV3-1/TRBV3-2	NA	TGTGCCAGCAGCCAAGATCGTGGCATCACTAATGAAAAACTGTTTTTT	CASSQDRGITNEKLFF
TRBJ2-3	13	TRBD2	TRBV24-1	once	TGTGCCACCAGTGATCGGTGGGGGGGTACGCAGTATTTT	CATSDRWGGTQYF
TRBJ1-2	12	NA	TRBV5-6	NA	TGTGCCAGCAGCTTACTGAACTATGGCTACACCTTC	CASSLLNYGYTF
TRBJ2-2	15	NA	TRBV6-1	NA	TGTGCCAGCAGTGAAGGCTACGCGAACACCGGGGAGCTGTTTTTT	CASSEGYANTGELFF
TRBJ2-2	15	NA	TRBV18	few	TGTGCCAGCTCACCACCCTCCAGGGCTACCGGGGAGCTGTTTTTT	CASSPPSRATGELFF
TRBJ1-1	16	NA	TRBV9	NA	TGTGCCAGCAGCGTAGGGTGGGGACTCTCGAACACTGAAGCTTTCTTT	CASSVGWGLSNTEAFF
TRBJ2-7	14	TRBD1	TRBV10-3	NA	TGTGCCATCAGTGAAAGACAGGGGTCCTACGAGCAGTACTTC	CAISERQGSYEQYF
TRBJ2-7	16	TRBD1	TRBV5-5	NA	TGTGCCAGCAGCTTGGATGTGGGGACAGGGGGTTACGAGCAGTACTTC	CASSLDVGTGGYEQYF
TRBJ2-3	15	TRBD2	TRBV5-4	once	TGTGCCAGCAGGGCCAGCGGGAGGAATTCAGATACGCAGTATTTT	CASRASGRNSDTQYF
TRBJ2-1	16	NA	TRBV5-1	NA	TGCGCCAGCAGCTTGGATGTGGTTAGCTCCTACAATGAGCAGTTCTTC	CASSLDVVSSYNEQFF
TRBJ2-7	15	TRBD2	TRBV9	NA	TGTGCCAGCAGCGCCTATAGCGGGAGCTCCTACGAGCAGTACTTC	CASSAYSGSSYEQYF
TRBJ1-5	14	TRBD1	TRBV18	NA	TGTGCCAGCTCACAAGGACAGGGGAGGCAGCCCCAGCATTTT	CASSQGQGRQPQHF
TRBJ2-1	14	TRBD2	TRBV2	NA	TGTGCCAGCAGGCGGCGGGAGGGCCTGAATGAGCAGTTCTTC	CASRRREGLNEQFF
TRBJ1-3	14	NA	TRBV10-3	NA	TGTGCCATCAGTGACAGGGGCTCTGGAAACACCATATATTTT	CAISDRGSGNTIYF
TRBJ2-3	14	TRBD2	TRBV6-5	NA	TGTGCCAGCAATTTAGCGGGAGCCACAGATACGCAGTATTTT	CASNLAGATDTQYF
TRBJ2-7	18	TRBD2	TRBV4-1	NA	TGCGCCAGCAGCCAAGAAGGGCTCTCTAGCGGGTTCTCCTACGAGCAGTACTTC	CASSQEGLSSGFSYEQYF
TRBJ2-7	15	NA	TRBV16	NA	TGTGCCAGCAGCCAGCAGCGGTCAAGCTCCTACGAGCAGTACTTC	CASSQQRSSSYEQYF
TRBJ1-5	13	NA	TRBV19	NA	TGTGCCAGTAGTATACAGTCCCCACAGCCCCAGCATTTT	CASSIQSPQPQHF